This TCR beta chain was identified in a study of early T cells in non-severe SARS-CoV-2 infection listed by TCRdb under 2021. For context, the study as a whole: Bulk RNA from unsorted whole blood was used for TCR sequencing, so alpha and beta chains could not be paired. Broader findings and caveats from the paper: VDJdb matching was skewed toward anti-spike CD8 responses, so virus-specific expansions were likely underestimated and private and CD4 specificities were missed.

The CDR3, from cysteine to phenylalanine, totals 17 residues. Here the CDR3 DNA is all that survives: 51 bases in frame from base 1. Trimming removed 1 base from V and 6 bases from J, leaving 19 bases between the germline ends. Taken from the germline V gene (reference sequence), the CDR1 and CDR2 loops are LGHDT and YNNKEL. The study was a case-control design nested within a healthcare worker cohort in London, UK, with weekly nasopharyngeal swab PCR tests and blood sampling. Between 23 and 31 March 2020, the week of the UK lockdown, healthcare workers were enrolled and then followed up weekly for as long as 16 weeks. Regarding this clonotype: Its antigen remains unidentified. It has no much larger one-base neighbor in the sample; base qualities were not kept.

The method behind the library was 5' RACE. TCRdb records NextSeq 500 as the sequencer. The TCR library protocol attached unique molecular identifiers to individual cDNA molecules to correct for sequencing error and PCR bias. TCR alpha and beta chains were both sequenced, and the abundances of alpha and beta sequences in each sample were closely correlated with each other. Regarding the original processing steps: V gene, J gene and CDR3 annotation of TCR sequences was performed with Decombinator V4. TCRs were defined as expanded if a significant change between any two time points was detected under a Poisson model with p below 0.0001. TCR abundances were normalised to the total number of TCRs sequenced per sample and were expressed as counts per million. TRAV1-2 paired with TRAJ12, TRAJ20 or TRAJ33 defined MAIT TCRs, while TRAV10 paired with TRAJ18 defined iNKT TCRs. VDJdb, accessed 1 November 2021, was searched for CMV, EBV and SARS-CoV-2 annotated TCRs, with TCRs annotated for multiple antigens excluded. Starting from the raw public reads, TCRdb applied fastp trimming at Q25, assembled clones with MiXCR and retained in-frame beta chains. Each entry is one CDR3 protein sequence, shown with its most common DNA and genes. The V and J calls here are based on TCRdb, not the publication. The sample table contains fewer than 85,000 distinct CDR3 sequences; only one count was recorded for more than 7.5% of them. The leading ten clones occupy around 4.6% of the sample.

The chain joins TRBV3-1 to TRBJ2-1; the D gene is tentatively TRBD1 or TRBD2, each matching 6 bases. The sequenced sample consisted of whole blood. The TCR comes from an adult who was a healthcare worker with PCR-confirmed SARS-CoV-2 infection or an uninfected control (not recorded which). The CDR3 is CASSQARVAGHSNEQFF. At the DNA level, the sequence is TGTGCCAGCAGCCAAGCGAGGGTGGCGGGACATAGCAATGAGCAGTTCTTC.